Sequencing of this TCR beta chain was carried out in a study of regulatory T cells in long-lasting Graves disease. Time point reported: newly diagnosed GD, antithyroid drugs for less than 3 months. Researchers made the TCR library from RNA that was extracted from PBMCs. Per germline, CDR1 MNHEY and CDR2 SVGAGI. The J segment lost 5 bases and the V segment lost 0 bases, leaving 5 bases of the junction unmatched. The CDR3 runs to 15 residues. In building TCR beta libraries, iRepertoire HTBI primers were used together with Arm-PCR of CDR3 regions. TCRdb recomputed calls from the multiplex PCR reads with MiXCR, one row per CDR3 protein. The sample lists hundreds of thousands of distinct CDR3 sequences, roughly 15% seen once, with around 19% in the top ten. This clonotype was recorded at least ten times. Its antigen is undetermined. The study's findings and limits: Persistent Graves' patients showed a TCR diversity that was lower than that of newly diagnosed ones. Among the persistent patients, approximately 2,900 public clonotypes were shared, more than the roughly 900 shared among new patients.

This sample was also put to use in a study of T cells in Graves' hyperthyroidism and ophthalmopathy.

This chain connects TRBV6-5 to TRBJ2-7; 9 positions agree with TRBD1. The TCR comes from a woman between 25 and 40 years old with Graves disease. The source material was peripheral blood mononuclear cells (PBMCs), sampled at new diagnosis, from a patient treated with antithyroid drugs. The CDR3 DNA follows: TGTGCCAGCAGTTACTCGAAGGGACAGGGTCACGAGCAGTACTTC. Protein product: CASSYSKGQGHEQYF.